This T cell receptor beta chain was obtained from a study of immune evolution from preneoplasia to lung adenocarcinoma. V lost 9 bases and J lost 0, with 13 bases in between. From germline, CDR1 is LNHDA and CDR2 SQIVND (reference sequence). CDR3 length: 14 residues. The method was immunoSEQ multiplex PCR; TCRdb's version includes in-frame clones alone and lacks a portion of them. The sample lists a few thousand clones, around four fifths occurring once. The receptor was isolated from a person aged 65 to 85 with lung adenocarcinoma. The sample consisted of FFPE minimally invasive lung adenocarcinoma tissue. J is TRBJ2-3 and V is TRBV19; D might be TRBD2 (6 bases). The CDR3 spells CASRETGSTDTQYF. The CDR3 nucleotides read TGTGCCAGCCGGGAGACGGGAAGCACAGATACGCAGTATTTT.